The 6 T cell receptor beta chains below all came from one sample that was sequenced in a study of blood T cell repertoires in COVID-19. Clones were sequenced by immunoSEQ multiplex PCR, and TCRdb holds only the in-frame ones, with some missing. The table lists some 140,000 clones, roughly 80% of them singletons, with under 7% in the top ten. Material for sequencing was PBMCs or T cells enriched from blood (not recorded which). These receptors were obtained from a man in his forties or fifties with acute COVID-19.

CDR3 region: CAISPDRVNEKLFF. The CDR3 DNA follows: TGTGCCATCAGCCCCGACAGGGTAAATGAAAAACTGTTTTTT. V and J are TRBV10-3 and TRBJ1-4; TRBD1 matches 7 bases. Germline CDR1 and CDR2: ENHRY and SYGVKD. There are 14 residues in the CDR3. V was clipped by 6 bases and J by 5 bases; unmatched bases: 6.

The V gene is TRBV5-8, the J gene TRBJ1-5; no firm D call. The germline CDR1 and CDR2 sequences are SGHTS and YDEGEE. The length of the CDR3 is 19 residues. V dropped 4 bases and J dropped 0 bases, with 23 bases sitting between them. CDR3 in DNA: TGTGCCAGCAGCCGTGGAAAGTCGGGATTATACAATAGCAATCAGCCCCAGCATTTT. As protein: CASSRGKSGLYNSNQPQHF.

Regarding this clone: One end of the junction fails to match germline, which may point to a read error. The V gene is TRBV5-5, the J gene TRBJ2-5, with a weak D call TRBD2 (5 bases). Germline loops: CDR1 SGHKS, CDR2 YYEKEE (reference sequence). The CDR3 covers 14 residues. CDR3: CASSLADSQESQYF. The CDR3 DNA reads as TGTGCCAGCAGCTTGGCGGACTCTCAAGAGTCCCAGTACTTC.

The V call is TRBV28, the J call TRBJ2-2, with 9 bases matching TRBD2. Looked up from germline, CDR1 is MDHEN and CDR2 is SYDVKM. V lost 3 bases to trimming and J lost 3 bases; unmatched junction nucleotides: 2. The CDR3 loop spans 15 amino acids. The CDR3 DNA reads TGTGCCAGCAGTTTGGGACTAGCAGACACCGGGGAGCTGTTTTTT. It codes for CASSLGLADTGELFF.

The CDR3, as DNA: TGTGCCAGCAGTTACTCTTTATTAGAGACCCAGTACTTC. Its translation: CASSYSLLETQYF. V and J are TRBV6-5 and TRBJ2-5; D unclear. Germline V gives CDR1 MNHEY, CDR2 SVGAGI. V was pared by 0 bases and J by 4 bases, with 6 bases between. The CDR3 runs to 13 residues.

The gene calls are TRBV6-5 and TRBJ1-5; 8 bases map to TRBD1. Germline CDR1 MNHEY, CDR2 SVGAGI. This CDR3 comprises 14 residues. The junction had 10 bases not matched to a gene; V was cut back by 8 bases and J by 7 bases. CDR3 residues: CASGSRGRDQPQHF. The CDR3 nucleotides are TGTGCCAGCGGGTCCAGGGGGCGCGACCAGCCCCAGCATTTT.